This record concerns one TCR beta chain sequence. The antigen is undetermined. CDR1 is MNHEY, CDR2 SVGAGI, per germline. The V and J ends lost 5 bases and 4 bases respectively, with 14 bases between them. CDR3 length: 14 residues. A J-beta primer mix and a sample-barcoded 5' primer were used in a second PCR of roughly 6 to 12 cycles. MiXCR, applied by TCRdb to the 5' RACE reads, yields one record per CDR3 protein. The table shows about 770,000 distinct CDR3 sequences, with 40% to 50% occurring only once. The data were obtained in a study of blood T cells in healthy people across ages. Findings of the study overall: Age advanced and TCR beta diversity per million T cells fell, roughly linearly. Estimated diversity across one million T cells was deemed an underestimate. With naive T cell percentage, TCR beta diversity showed a strong correlation.

The sequencing sample was made of blood. The gene calls are TRBV6-5 and TRBJ2-5, with D possibly matching TRBD1 (5 bases). This receptor was identified in a man aged 60 to 69 in good health. The CDR3 DNA sequence: TGTGCCAGCAGTGACATTTACAGGCGAGAGACCCAGTACTTC. Translation gives CASSDIYRRETQYF.